The rows below give T cell receptor beta chains drawn from one sample of a study of T cell responses to AZD1222 COVID-19 vaccine. Profiling relied on immunoSEQ multiplex PCR, and the TCRdb table lists in-frame clones only, not all of them. The sample shows some 130,000 clones, over 75% of them seen only once. The starting material was peripheral blood, obtained on day 0 of AZD1222 vaccination. These receptors all come from an adult in good health. Both conserved end residues are part of each CDR3. Each record gives: V gene, clone size, D gene, J gene, CDR3 DNA, CDR3 protein. The D gene is left open where the match is weak. Only some rows state a clone size, as once, few, many or a class for expanded clones.

>TRBV10-2|.|.|TRBJ2-7
TGCGCCAGCAGTGACGTGAAGCCAGGGCGGGACGAGCAGTACTTC
CASSDVKPGRDEQYF
>TRBV5-4|.|.|TRBJ2-1
TGTGCCAGCAGCTTGTTGGGCTTCGGGAACAATGAGCAGTTCTTC
CASSLLGFGNNEQFF
>TRBV19|.|TRBD1|TRBJ2-7
TGTGCCACTAAACCCGGGACAGCAGCCTACGAGCAGTACTTC
CATKPGTAAYEQYF
>TRBV30|.|.|TRBJ1-1
TGTGCCTGGCAACAGGGAGTAGGCACTGAAGCTTTCTTT
CAWQQGVGTEAFF
>TRBV11-3|.|.|TRBJ2-3
TGTGCCAGCAGCTTCCTGGTTGGAGATACGCAGTATTTT
CASSFLVGDTQYF
>TRBV28|.|TRBD1|TRBJ2-7
TGTGCCACCAGACAGGGTCCTTCTTACGAGCAGTACTTC
CATRQGPSYEQYF
>TRBV3-1/TRBV3-2|.|.|TRBJ1-5
TGTGCCAGCAGCCAAATGGAGAGTCAGCCCCAGCATTTT
CASSQMESQPQHF
>TRBV19|.|.|TRBJ2-5
TGTGCCAGTAGGCCAGGGGCGGGAGAGACCCAGTACTTC
CASRPGAGETQYF
>TRBV6-5|.|TRBD2|TRBJ2-3
TGTGCCAGTAGCGGGGGGGCGAATCAAGATACGCAGTATTTT
CASSGGANQDTQYF
>TRBV7-2|.|.|TRBJ2-1
TGTGCCAGCAGTGTAAGACCCGGGCATGAGCAGTTCTTC
CASSVRPGHEQFF
>TRBV13|.|.|TRBJ1-1
TGTGCCAGCAGCTTTTTAGGGGTGACGCTACTGAACACTGAAGCTTTCTTT
CASSFLGVTLLNTEAFF
>TRBV6-5|.|.|TRBJ2-2
TGTGCCAGCAGTTACTCGTCGAATCCCACCGGGGAGCTGTTTTTT
CASSYSSNPTGELFF
>TRBV5-1|few|.|TRBJ2-3
TGCGCCAGCAGCTTGGGCAGCCAAACAGATACGCAGTATTTT
CASSLGSQTDTQYF
>TRBV5-1|.|TRBD2|TRBJ2-1
TGCGCCAGCAGCCCCGGGACTAGAGGTGAGCAGTTCTTC
CASSPGTRGEQFF
>TRBV29-1|.|.|TRBJ1-2
TGCAGCGTTGATGGGCCTACGGGAGGCTACACCTTC
CSVDGPTGGYTF
>TRBV6-5|.|TRBD1|TRBJ1-1
TGTGCCAGCAGTTACTCGAAAGGACAGGGGAACACTGAAGCTTTCTTT
CASSYSKGQGNTEAFF
>TRBV6-2/TRBV6-3|.|.|TRBJ2-3
TGTGCCAGCAGTTACGATCCGGGTGCAGATACGCAGTATTTT
CASSYDPGADTQYF
>TRBV7-9|.|.|TRBJ1-6
TGTGCCAGCAGCTCGGAGCTACCACCCCTCCACTTT
CASSSELPPLHF
>TRBV2|.|.|TRBJ1-6
TGTGCCAGCAGTGAGGACAGTAATAATTCACCCCTCCACTTT
CASSEDSNNSPLHF
>TRBV7-2|.|TRBD2|TRBJ2-5
TGTGCCAGCAGGACTAGCGGGGGCCTCCAAGAGACCCAGTACTTC
CASRTSGGLQETQYF
>TRBV5-1|.|TRBD2|TRBJ2-1
TGCGCCAGCAGCTCCTTGGCGGGGGGGAATGAGCAGTTCTTC
CASSSLAGGNEQFF
>TRBV6-5|.|.|TRBJ1-4
TGTGCCAGCAGACACAGTGCAACTAATGAAAAACTGTTTTTT
CASRHSATNEKLFF
>TRBV5-1|.|.|TRBJ2-7
TGCGCCAGCAGCACCGGCGGCAGCAACTACGAGCAGTACTTC
CASSTGGSNYEQYF
>TRBV3-1/TRBV3-2|.|.|TRBJ1-6
TGTGCCAGCAGCCGCCGGGCCCTAGGGCTTTCACCCCTCCACTTT
CASSRRALGLSPLHF
>TRBV3-1/TRBV3-2|.|.|TRBJ1-5
TGTGCCAGCAGCCCAGGAAGCCAGGAACCCCAGCATTTT
CASSPGSQEPQHF
>TRBV2|many|.|TRBJ2-7
TGTGCCAGCACCCGACCATTCTCCTACGAGCAGTACTTC
CASTRPFSYEQYF
>TRBV7-9|.|.|TRBJ1-1
TGTGCCAGCAGCTTACTAACAGGGTCGAACACTGAAGCTTTCTTT
CASSLLTGSNTEAFF
>TRBV11-3|.|TRBD1|TRBJ2-5
TGTGCCAGCAGCCGCGGGACAGGGAGACAAGAGACCCAGTACTTC
CASSRGTGRQETQYF
>TRBV4-3|once|.|TRBJ1-5
TGCGCCAGCAGCCAAGACCCAGGTCCATTCGGTAGCAATCAGCCCCAGCATTTT
CASSQDPGPFGSNQPQHF
>TRBV19|.|.|TRBJ1-4
TGTGCCAGTAGTATAGAGGAAAAACTGTTTTTT
CASSIEEKLFF
>TRBV28|.|.|TRBJ2-7
TGTGCCAGCAGTCCGCACCCCCGCGAGCAGTACTTC
CASSPHPREQYF
>TRBV19|.|TRBD1|TRBJ1-2
TGTGCCAGTAGTATAGATATCGGGACAGAAGGATTTTATGGCTACACCTTC
CASSIDIGTEGFYGYTF
>TRBV7-9|.|.|TRBJ1-3
TGTGCCAGCAGCTACCCCGTAGGCTCTGGAAACACCATATATTTT
CASSYPVGSGNTIYF
>TRBV7-7|few|.|TRBJ1-3
TGTGCTAGCAGCCCTTCGAGAGAATCTGGAAACACCATATATTTT
CASSPSRESGNTIYF
>TRBV7-2|.|TRBD1|TRBJ1-2
TGTGCCAGCAGCTCAGGGGGATGGGGCTACACCTTC
CASSSGGWGYTF
>TRBV6-5|.|.|TRBJ2-7
TGTGCCAGCACTAAGGACAGCTCCTACGAGCAGTACTTC
CASTKDSSYEQYF
>TRBV11-2|.|.|TRBJ1-3
TGTGCCAGCAGCTTAGGCAGTACGGTAAACACCATATATTTT
CASSLGSTVNTIYF
>TRBV27|once|TRBD2|TRBJ2-1
TGTGCCAGCAGGAAGATCGCGGGGGGTATCTACAATGAGCAGTTCTTC
CASRKIAGGIYNEQFF
>TRBV10-3|.|TRBD1|TRBJ1-3
TGTGCCATCAGTGGACAGGGCAGTGGAAACACCATATATTTT
CAISGQGSGNTIYF
>TRBV18|few|TRBD1|TRBJ1-4
TGTGCCAGCTCACCATATAGCCTATTAGACAGGGCGGATGAAAAACTGTTTTTT
CASSPYSLLDRADEKLFF
>TRBV14|once|.|TRBJ1-3
TGTGCCAGCAGCCAAGTCCAGGGCCTTTTCTCTGGAAACACCATATATTTT
CASSQVQGLFSGNTIYF
>TRBV3-1/TRBV3-2|.|.|TRBJ2-7
TGTGCCAGCACAGAGGGGTACGAGCAGTACTTC
CASTEGYEQYF
>TRBV6-5|.|.|TRBJ1-1
TGTGCCAGCACCTACTCCGGGCTTACGAACACTGAAGCTTTCTTT
CASTYSGLTNTEAFF
>TRBV12-3/TRBV12-4|.|TRBD2|TRBJ2-5
TGTGCCAGCAGTTTAGCCGGGGGGGAGACCCAGTACTTC
CASSLAGGETQYF
>TRBV10-2|.|TRBD2|TRBJ2-4
TGCGCCAGCAGTGAAGCGGGGGTGAGAAACATTCAGTACTTC
CASSEAGVRNIQYF
>TRBV15|.|.|TRBJ1-5
TGTGCCACCAGCAGAGATCTCAGTACGGGAGGCAATCAGCCCCAGCATTTT
CATSRDLSTGGNQPQHF
>TRBV5-1|.|TRBD2|TRBJ2-5
TGCGCCAGCAGCTCGACGGGGGGGCTCCAAGAGACCCAGTACTTC
CASSSTGGLQETQYF
>TRBV28|once|.|TRBJ1-1
TGTGCCAGCATCCCAAGTGGGTCTGAAGCTTTCTTT
CASIPSGSEAFF
>TRBV2|.|.|TRBJ2-1
TGTGCCAGCAGTAAACAGGGCTATGAGCAGTTCTTC
CASSKQGYEQFF
>TRBV5-1|.|TRBD2|TRBJ2-1
TGCGCCAGCAGCTTCGGCGGGGGGGCTCAGCGGGAGCAGTTCTTC
CASSFGGGAQREQFF
>TRBV9|once|TRBD1|TRBJ2-7
TGTGCCAGCAGCAGGGGGCCTATTTACGAGCAGTACTTC
CASSRGPIYEQYF
>TRBV6-5|.|.|TRBJ2-7
TGTGCCAGCAGTTCCCCTCGACAGCTCTCCTACGAGCAGTACTTC
CASSSPRQLSYEQYF
>TRBV7-8|.|.|TRBJ1-2
TGTGCCAGCAGCTCAGCCCGGTCAGGGGGCTACACCTTC
CASSSARSGGYTF
>TRBV5-1|.|TRBD1|TRBJ2-3
TGCGCCAGCAGCGCGGGACAGGGCACAGATACGCAGTATTTT
CASSAGQGTDTQYF
>TRBV2|.|TRBD2|TRBJ2-7
TGTGCCAGCGCTCTAGCGGGGACACTTACCTACGAGCAGTACTTC
CASALAGTLTYEQYF